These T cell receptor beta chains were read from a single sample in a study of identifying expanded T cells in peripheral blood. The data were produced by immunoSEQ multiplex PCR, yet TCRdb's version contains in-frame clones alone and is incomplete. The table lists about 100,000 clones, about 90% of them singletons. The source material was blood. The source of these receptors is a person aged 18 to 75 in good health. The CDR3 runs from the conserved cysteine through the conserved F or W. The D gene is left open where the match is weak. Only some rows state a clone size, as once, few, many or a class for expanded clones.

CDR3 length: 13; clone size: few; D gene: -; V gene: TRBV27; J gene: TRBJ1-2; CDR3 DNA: TGTGCCAGCAGTTTTTCAGGGGAGGATGGCTACACCTTC; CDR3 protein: CASSFSGEDGYTF
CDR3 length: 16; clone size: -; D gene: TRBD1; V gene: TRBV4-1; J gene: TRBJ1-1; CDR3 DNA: TGCGCCAGCAGCCAAGACTCAAGGGGGCTGGGCACTGAAGCTTTCTTT; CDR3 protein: CASSQDSRGLGTEAFF
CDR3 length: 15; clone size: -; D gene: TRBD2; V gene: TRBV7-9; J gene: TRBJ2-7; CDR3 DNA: TGTGCCAGCAGCTGGAGCGGGATTGAGAACTACGAGCAGTACTTC; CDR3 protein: CASSWSGIENYEQYF
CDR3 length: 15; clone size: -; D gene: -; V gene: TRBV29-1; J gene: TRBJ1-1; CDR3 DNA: TGCAGCGTTGTGGAGGGGGGCAGATCGAACACTGAAGCTTTCTTT; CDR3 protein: CSVVEGGRSNTEAFF
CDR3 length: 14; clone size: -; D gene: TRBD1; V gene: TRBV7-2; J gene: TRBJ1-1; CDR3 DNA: TGTGCCAGCAGCCCCAAGACAGGGACCACTGAAGCTTTCTTT; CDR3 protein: CASSPKTGTTEAFF
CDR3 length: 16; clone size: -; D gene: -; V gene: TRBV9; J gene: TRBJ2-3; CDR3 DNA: TGTGCCAGCAGCGTAGACGGGCGGGGCAGGGCAGATACGCAGTATTTT; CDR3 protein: CASSVDGRGRADTQYF
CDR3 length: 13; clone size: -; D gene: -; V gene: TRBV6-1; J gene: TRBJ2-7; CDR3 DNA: TGTGCCAGCAAATTCCGTGGGGACTACGAGCAGTACTTC; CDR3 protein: CASKFRGDYEQYF
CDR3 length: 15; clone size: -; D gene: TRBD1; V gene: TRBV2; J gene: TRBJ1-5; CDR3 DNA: TGTGCCAGCAGCAACAGGGGGCGCGGACCCCAGCCCCAGCATTTT; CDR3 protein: CASSNRGRGPQPQHF
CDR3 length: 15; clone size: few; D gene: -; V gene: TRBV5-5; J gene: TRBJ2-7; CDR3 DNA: TGTGCCAGCAGCTTCGCGGGGCAGCGAGCCTACGAGCAGTACTTC; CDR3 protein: CASSFAGQRAYEQYF
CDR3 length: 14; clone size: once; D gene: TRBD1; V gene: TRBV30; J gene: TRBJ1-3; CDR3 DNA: TGTGCCTGGAGGATGACAGGGGCTGGAAACACCATATATTTT; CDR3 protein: CAWRMTGAGNTIYF
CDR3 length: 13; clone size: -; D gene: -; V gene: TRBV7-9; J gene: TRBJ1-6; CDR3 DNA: TGTGCCAGCAGCTTAGTCGACACTTCACCCCTCCACTTT; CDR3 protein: CASSLVDTSPLHF
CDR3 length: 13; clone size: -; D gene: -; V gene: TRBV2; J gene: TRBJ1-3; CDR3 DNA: TGTGCCAGCAGAGGCACTTCTGGAAACACCATATATTTT; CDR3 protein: CASRGTSGNTIYF
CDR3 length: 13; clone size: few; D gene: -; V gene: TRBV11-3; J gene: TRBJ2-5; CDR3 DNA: TGTGCCAGCAGCTTAGACCGTTTGAAGACCCAGTACTTC; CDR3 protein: CASSLDRLKTQYF
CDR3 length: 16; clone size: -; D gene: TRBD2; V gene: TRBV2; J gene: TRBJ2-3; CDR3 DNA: TGTGCCAGCAGTCTTTCCGGGGGGGGTCCGGGAGATACGCAGTATTTT; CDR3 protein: CASSLSGGGPGDTQYF
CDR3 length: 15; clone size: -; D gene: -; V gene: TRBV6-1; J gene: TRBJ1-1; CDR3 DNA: TGTGCCAGCCTACACCTTGACCGAAGGAACACTGAAGCTTTCTTT; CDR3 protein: CASLHLDRRNTEAFF
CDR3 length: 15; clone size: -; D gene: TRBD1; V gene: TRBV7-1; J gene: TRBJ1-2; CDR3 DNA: TGTGCCAGCAGCCATGACACAGGGGGGACCTATGGCTACACCTTC; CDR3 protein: CASSHDTGGTYGYTF
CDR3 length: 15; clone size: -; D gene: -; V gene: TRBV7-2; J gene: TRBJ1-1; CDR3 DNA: TGTGCCAGCAGCTTAGATGTGACGGGGAGGACTGAAGCTTTCTTT; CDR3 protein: CASSLDVTGRTEAFF
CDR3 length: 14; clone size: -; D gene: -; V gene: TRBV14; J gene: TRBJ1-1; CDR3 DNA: TGTGCCAGCAGCCAAGACCCTTGGGACACTGAAGCTTTCTTT; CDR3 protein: CASSQDPWDTEAFF
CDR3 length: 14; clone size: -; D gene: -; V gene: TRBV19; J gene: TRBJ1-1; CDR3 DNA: TGTGCCAGTAGTATAGGATCGGACTACACTGAAGCTTTCTTT; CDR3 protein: CASSIGSDYTEAFF
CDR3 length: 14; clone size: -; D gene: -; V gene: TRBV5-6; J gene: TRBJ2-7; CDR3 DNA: TGTGCCAGCAGCTTGGACCCACAGGGTTGGGAGCAGTACTTC; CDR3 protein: CASSLDPQGWEQYF
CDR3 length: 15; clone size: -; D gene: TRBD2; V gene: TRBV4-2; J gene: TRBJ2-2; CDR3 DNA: TGTGCCAGCAGCCAAGCGGGGGGGCGTGGCGGGGAGCTGTTTTTT; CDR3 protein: CASSQAGGRGGELFF
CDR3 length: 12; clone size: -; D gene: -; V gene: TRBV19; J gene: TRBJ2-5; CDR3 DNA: TGTGCCAGTAGCCCAGGGAAGGAGACCCAGTACTTC; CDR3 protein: CASSPGKETQYF
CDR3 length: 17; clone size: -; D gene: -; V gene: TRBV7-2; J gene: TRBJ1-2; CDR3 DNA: TGTGCCAGCAGCTTTACGTCGACGCTTGACTACAGCGGGGGCTACACCTTC; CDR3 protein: CASSFTSTLDYSGGYTF
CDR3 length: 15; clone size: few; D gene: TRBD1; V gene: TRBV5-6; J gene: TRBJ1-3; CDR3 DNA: TGTGCCAGCAGCGCTGACAGGGTAGGAGGAAACACCATATATTTT; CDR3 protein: CASSADRVGGNTIYF
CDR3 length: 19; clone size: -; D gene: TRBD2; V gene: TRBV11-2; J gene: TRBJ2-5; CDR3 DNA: TGTGCCAGCAGATCGGAACTGGTAGCGGGAGGGGGTAGTCACGAGACCCAGTACTTC; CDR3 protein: CASRSELVAGGGSHETQYF
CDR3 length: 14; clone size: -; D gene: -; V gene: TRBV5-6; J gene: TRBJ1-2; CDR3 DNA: TGTGCCAGCAGCCGTACCAGACTGATCTATGGCTACACCTTC; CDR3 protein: CASSRTRLIYGYTF
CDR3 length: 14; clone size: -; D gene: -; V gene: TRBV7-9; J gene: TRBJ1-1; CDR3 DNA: TGTGCCAGCAGCTTAGGTCAGCTTAACACTGAAGCTTTCTTT; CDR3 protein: CASSLGQLNTEAFF
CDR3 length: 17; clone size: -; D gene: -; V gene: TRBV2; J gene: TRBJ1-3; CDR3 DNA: TGTGCCAGCATTGGTTTCGATGTCCGCCATTCTGGAAACACCATATATTTT; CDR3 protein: CASIGFDVRHSGNTIYF
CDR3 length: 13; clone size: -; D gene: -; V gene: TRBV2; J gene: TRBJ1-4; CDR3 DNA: TGTGCCAGCAGTGAAGATCCCAAGCAAAAACTGTTTTTT; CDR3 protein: CASSEDPKQKLFF
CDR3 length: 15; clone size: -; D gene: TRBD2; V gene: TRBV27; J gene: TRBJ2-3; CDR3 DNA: TGTGCCAGCAGTTTATATAGCGGGGTCACAGATACGCAGTATTTT; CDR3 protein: CASSLYSGVTDTQYF
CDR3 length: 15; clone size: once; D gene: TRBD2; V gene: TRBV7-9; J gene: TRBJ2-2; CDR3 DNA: TGTGCCAGCGGAGGCGGGGGGCGGGGCACCGGGGAGCTGTTTTTT; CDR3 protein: CASGGGGRGTGELFF
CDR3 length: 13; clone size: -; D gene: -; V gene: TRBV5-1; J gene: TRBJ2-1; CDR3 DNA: TGCGCCAGCAGCTTCGAGCCAGACAATGAGCAGTTCTTC; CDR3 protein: CASSFEPDNEQFF
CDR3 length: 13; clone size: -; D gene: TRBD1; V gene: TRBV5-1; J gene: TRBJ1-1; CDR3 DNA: TGCGCCAGCAGCGGAGGACAGGGTACCGAAGCTTTCTTT; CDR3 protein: CASSGGQGTEAFF
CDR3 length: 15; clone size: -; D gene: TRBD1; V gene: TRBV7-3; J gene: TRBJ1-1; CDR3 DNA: TGTGCCAGCAGCCGCGAAGACAGGGCGAACACTGAAGCTTTCTTT; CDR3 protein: CASSREDRANTEAFF
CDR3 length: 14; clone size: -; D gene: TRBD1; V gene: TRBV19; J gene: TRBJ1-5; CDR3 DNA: TGTGCCAGTAGGCCGACAGGGTACAATCAGCCCCAGCATTTT; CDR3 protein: CASRPTGYNQPQHF
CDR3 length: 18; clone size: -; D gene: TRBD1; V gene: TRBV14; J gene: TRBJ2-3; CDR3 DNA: TGTGCCAGCAGCCACCCATCGACAGGGGCCGCGCGATGGGATACGCAGTATTTT; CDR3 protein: CASSHPSTGAARWDTQYF
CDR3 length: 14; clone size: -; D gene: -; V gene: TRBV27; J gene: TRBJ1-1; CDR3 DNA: TGTGCCAGCAGTTTCCGGGGCTTGAACACTGAAGCTTTCTTT; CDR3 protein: CASSFRGLNTEAFF
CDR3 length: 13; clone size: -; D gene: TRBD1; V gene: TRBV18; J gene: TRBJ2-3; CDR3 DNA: TGTGCCAGCTCAACGACAGGGGCCGATACGCAGTATTTT; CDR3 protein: CASSTTGADTQYF
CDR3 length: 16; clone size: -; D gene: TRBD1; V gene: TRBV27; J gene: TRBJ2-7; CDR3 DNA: TGTGCCAGCAGCCGTTATCCGGGACAGGGAACCTACGAGCAGTACTTC; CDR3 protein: CASSRYPGQGTYEQYF
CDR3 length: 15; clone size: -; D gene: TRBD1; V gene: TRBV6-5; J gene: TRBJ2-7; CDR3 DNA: TGTGCCAGCAGCCGCACGACAGGGGCTACCTACGAGCAGTACTTC; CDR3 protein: CASSRTTGATYEQYF
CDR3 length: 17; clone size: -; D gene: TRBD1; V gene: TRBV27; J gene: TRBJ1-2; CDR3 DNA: TGTGCCAGCAGTCCAGGGACAGGCCGGGGAGCTAACTATGGCTACACCTTC; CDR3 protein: CASSPGTGRGANYGYTF
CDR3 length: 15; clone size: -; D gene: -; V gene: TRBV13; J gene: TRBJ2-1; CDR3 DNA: TGTGCCAGCAGCATCGACCGAGCACCCTACAATGAGCAGTTCTTC; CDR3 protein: CASSIDRAPYNEQFF
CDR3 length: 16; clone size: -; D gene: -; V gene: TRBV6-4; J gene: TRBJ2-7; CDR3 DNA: TGTGCCAGCAGTGACCGGACCCGACAGGAGTCCTACGAGCAGTACTTC; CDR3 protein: CASSDRTRQESYEQYF
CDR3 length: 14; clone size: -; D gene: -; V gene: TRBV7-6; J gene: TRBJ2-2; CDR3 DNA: TGTGCCAGCAGCCAAGCGGATACCACCGGGGAGCTGTTTTTT; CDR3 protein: CASSQADTTGELFF
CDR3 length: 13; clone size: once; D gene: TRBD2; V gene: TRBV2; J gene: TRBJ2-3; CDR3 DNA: TGTGCCGGCGCGGGGGGCCGCACAGATACGCAGTATTTT; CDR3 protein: CAGAGGRTDTQYF
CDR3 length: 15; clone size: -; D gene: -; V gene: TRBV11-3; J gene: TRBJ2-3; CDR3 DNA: TGTGCCAGCAGCTTAGCGACAGTCCGCACAGATACGCAGTATTTT; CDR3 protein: CASSLATVRTDTQYF
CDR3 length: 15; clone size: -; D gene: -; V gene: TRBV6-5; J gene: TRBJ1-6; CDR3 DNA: TGTGCCAGCAGTTACCACATGGAGAGAAATTCACCCCTCCACTTT; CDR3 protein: CASSYHMERNSPLHF
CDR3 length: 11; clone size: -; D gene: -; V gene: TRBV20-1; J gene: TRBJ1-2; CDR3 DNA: TGCAGTTTAAGGGATTTACAAGGCTACACCTTC; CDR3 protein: CSLRDLQGYTF
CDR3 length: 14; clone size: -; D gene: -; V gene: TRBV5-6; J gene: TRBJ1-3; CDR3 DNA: TGTGCCAGCAGCTTGTGGCAGGGAGGAAACACCATATATTTT; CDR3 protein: CASSLWQGGNTIYF
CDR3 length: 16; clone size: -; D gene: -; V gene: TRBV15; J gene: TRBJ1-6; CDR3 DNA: TGTGCCACCAGCAGAGCGGCAGCACTCTATAATTCACCCCTCCACTTT; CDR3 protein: CATSRAAALYNSPLHF
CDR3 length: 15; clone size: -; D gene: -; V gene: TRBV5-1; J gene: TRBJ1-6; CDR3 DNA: TGCGCCAGCAGCTTGGCCAACACCCTAAATTCACCCCTCCACTTT; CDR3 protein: CASSLANTLNSPLHF
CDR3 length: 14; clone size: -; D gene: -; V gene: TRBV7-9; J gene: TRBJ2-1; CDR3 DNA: TGTGCCAGCAGCTTGGGGCTAGCGAGCAATGAGCAGTTCTTC; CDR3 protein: CASSLGLASNEQFF
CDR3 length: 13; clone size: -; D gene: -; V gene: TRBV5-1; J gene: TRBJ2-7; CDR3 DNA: TGCGCCAGCAGCCAAGGTACTGGTGTTGAGCAGTACTTC; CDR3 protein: CASSQGTGVEQYF
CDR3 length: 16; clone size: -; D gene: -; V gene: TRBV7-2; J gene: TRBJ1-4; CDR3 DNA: TGTGCCAGCAGCTTACGGGGGGGACGGCCCAATGAAAAACTGTTTTTT; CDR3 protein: CASSLRGGRPNEKLFF
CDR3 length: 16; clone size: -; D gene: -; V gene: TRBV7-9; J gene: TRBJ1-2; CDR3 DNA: TGTGCCAGCAGCTTAAGGGGAGGACAGCAAAACTATGGCTACACCTTC; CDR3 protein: CASSLRGGQQNYGYTF
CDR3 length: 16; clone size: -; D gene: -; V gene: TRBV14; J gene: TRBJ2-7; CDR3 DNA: TGTGCCAGCAGCCAAGAATTTCTCGGTAGCTCCTACGAGCAGTACTTC; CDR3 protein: CASSQEFLGSSYEQYF
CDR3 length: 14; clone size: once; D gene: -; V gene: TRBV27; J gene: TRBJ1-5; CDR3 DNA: TGTGCCAGCAGGCCTTGGGGGGCAAATCAGCCCCAGCATTTT; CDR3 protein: CASRPWGANQPQHF
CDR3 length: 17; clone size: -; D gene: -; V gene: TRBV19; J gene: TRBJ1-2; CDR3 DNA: TGTGCCAGTACCACGCCGGGGAGGGCCCCGATTGACTATGGCTACACCTTC; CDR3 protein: CASTTPGRAPIDYGYTF